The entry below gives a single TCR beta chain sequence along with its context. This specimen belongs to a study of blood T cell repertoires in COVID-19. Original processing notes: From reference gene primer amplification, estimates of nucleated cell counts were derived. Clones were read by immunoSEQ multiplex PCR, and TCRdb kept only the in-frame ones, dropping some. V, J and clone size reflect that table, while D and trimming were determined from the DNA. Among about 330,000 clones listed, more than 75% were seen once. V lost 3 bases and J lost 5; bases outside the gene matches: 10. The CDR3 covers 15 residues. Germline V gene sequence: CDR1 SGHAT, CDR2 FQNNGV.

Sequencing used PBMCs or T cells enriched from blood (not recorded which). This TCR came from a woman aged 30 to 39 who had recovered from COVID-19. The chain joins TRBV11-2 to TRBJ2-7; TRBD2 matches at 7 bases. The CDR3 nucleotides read TGTGCCAGCAGCTTGGCGGGGGTCACCCTAGACGAGCAGTACTTC. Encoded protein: CASSLAGVTLDEQYF.